These T cell receptor beta chains were read from a single sample in a study of T cell responses to AZD1222 COVID-19 vaccine. Clones were sequenced by immunoSEQ multiplex PCR, and TCRdb holds only the in-frame ones, with some missing. Here the sample spans about 190,000 clones, around nine tenths being singletons. Source: peripheral blood, taken 28 days after the second dose of the MenACWY control vaccine. The receptors were gathered from an adult who received the MenACWY meningococcal vaccine as a control. Both conserved end residues are part of each CDR3. D genes are given only for firm matches. A row's size may be missing; if present it is once, few, many or a size class.

D gene	V gene	clone size	J gene	CDR3 length	CDR3 protein	CDR3 DNA
NA	TRBV27	NA	TRBJ2-5	15	CASSFFGGFKETQYF	TGTGCCAGCAGTTTTTTCGGGGGCTTTAAAGAGACCCAGTACTTC
NA	TRBV10-3	NA	TRBJ2-7	16	CAISDPTGRSSYEQYF	TGTGCCATCAGTGACCCGACCGGACGGAGCTCCTACGAGCAGTACTTC
NA	TRBV6-5	NA	TRBJ2-7	14	CASRIRLSLCEQYF	TGTGCCAGCAGGATCAGGCTATCCCTTTGCGAGCAGTACTTC
NA	TRBV11-2	NA	TRBJ2-1	15	CASSLAGTRSNEQFF	TGTGCCAGCAGCTTAGCGGGGACCAGGAGCAATGAGCAGTTCTTC
NA	TRBV11-3	once	TRBJ1-3	17	CASSSQTLIHSGNTIYF	TGTGCCAGCAGCTCACAGACACTTATTCACTCTGGAAACACCATATATTTT
TRBD2	TRBV13	once	TRBJ2-4	18	CASSLALGTSIDKNIQYF	TGTGCCAGCAGCTTAGCTCTTGGGACTAGCATCGACAAAAACATTCAGTACTTC
NA	TRBV3-1/TRBV3-2	NA	TRBJ2-2	18	CASSQGLGGRSGTGELFF	TGTGCCAGCAGCCAAGGTTTAGGAGGGAGAAGTGGCACCGGGGAGCTGTTTTTT
TRBD2	TRBV6-5	NA	TRBJ2-7	12	CATGDYSYEQYF	TGTGCCACCGGGGACTATTCCTACGAGCAGTACTTC
NA	TRBV4-3	NA	TRBJ2-7	14	CASSQDIGFYEQYF	TGCGCCAGCAGCCAAGATATCGGGTTCTACGAGCAGTACTTC
NA	TRBV7-2	NA	TRBJ1-3	13	CASSLEPGNTIYF	TGTGCCAGCAGCTTAGAGCCTGGAAACACCATATATTTT
NA	TRBV6-2/TRBV6-3	NA	TRBJ1-5	16	CASSYAGQLSNQPQHF	TGTGCCAGCAGTTATGCGGGGCAACTTAGCAATCAGCCCCAGCATTTT
NA	TRBV7-3	NA	TRBJ2-5	12	CASGSSGETQYF	TGTGCCAGTGGGAGTAGTGGAGAGACCCAGTACTTC
TRBD1	TRBV4-2	NA	TRBJ1-3	15	CASSQAGTGENTIYF	TGTGCCAGCAGCCAAGCCGGGACAGGGGAGAACACCATATATTTT
TRBD2	TRBV4-1	NA	TRBJ2-7	18	CASSQDPGLAGGTYEQYF	TGCGCCAGCAGCCAAGATCCGGGACTAGCGGGAGGAACCTACGAGCAGTACTTC
TRBD1	TRBV6-2/TRBV6-3	NA	TRBJ1-5	16	CASSNPGGAGNQPQHF	TGTGCCAGCAGTAACCCAGGGGGCGCGGGCAATCAGCCCCAGCATTTT
NA	TRBV7-9	NA	TRBJ2-7	13	CASSFNRIDEQYF	TGTGCCAGCAGCTTTAACAGGATTGACGAGCAGTACTTC
NA	TRBV5-8	once	TRBJ1-3	16	CASSLLGRLGGNTIYF	TGTGCCAGCAGCCTTCTGGGACGCCTTGGGGGAAACACCATATATTTT
TRBD2	TRBV15	NA	TRBJ2-1	16	CATSRDKAGAIGEQFF	TGTGCCACCAGCAGAGATAAAGCGGGAGCTATCGGAGAGCAGTTCTTC
TRBD2	TRBV15	NA	TRBJ2-2	16	CATSSRLAGATGELFF	TGTGCCACCAGCTCCAGACTAGCGGGAGCTACCGGGGAGCTGTTTTTT
NA	TRBV9	NA	TRBJ1-5	14	CASSDRGGRQPQHF	TGTGCCAGCAGCGACAGAGGGGGACGACAGCCCCAGCATTTT
TRBD1	TRBV19	NA	TRBJ1-4	15	CASSTARGGQEKLFF	TGTGCCAGTAGTACGGCCAGGGGGGGACAAGAAAAACTGTTTTTT
TRBD1	TRBV10-3	NA	TRBJ1-1	14	CAISIRDRGSEAFF	TGTGCCATCAGTATCCGGGACAGGGGTTCTGAAGCTTTCTTT
NA	TRBV24-1	few	TRBJ2-2	16	CATSDLQGRDTGELFF	TGTGCCACCAGTGATTTGCAGGGGAGGGACACCGGGGAGCTGTTTTTT
NA	TRBV7-8	NA	TRBJ2-7	15	CASSLAVNGFYEQYF	TGTGCCAGCAGCTTAGCGGTCAACGGGTTCTACGAGCAGTACTTC
NA	TRBV3-1/TRBV3-2	NA	TRBJ1-1	12	CASSQGIGWAFF	TGTGCCAGCAGCCAAGGTATAGGGTGGGCTTTCTTT